This entry is about one TCR beta chain. This sample is drawn from a study of blood T cell repertoires in COVID-19. Study background: Italy, Spain and the United States were the sources of the convalescent and acute COVID-19 samples.

Individuals drawn from around 24 US areas were roughly 18 to 95 years old. The CDR3 is 17 amino acids. In germline, CDR1 is LGHNA, CDR2 YNFKEQ. Trimming took 4 bases from V and 4 from J, leaving 17 bases between them. Method: immunoSEQ multiplex PCR; TCRdb's copy keeps in-frame clones and lacks some. Found here are roughly 200,000 clones, about nine tenths of them singletons; the top ten hold about 4%. Sequencing was performed on PBMCs or T cells enriched from blood (not recorded which). V usage is TRBV4-2 and J usage is TRBJ2-6; D possibly corresponds to TRBD2 (6 bases). The receptor was derived from a woman aged 40 to 50 with acute COVID-19. The CDR3 DNA reads TGTGCCAGCAGCCCAATAGGGACTCGGTCCGGGGCCAACGTCCTGACTTTC. It encodes CASSPIGTRSGANVLTF.